This TCR beta chain comes out of a study of early T cells in non-severe SARS-CoV-2 infection. Study information: From unsorted whole blood, bulk RNA was sequenced, and the chains remained unpaired.

Many counts were recorded for this clonotype. This CDR3 region has 12 residues. The germline CDR1 and CDR2 sequences are DFQATT and SNEGSKA (reference sequence). V dropped 1 base and J dropped 8; count of bases not matched to a gene: 1. TCRdb used MiXCR to reprocess the 5' RACE reads, holding one entry per CDR3 protein. This table holds more than 50,000 distinct CDR3 sequences, more than 9% found once. The clonotype was recovered from an adult who was a healthcare worker with PCR-confirmed SARS-CoV-2 infection or an uninfected control (not recorded which). The material sequenced was whole blood. The chain carries TRBV20-1 and TRBJ1-2, with 10 bases fitting TRBD1. Here the CDR3 reads CSARGTGGGYTF. The CDR3 DNA reads TGCAGTGCTAGAGGGACAGGGGGAGGCTACACCTTC.